Listed here is a single T cell receptor beta chain. Antigen: not known. The CDR3 totals 12 residues. Germline CDR1 and CDR2: MNHEY and SVGAGI. V lost 9 bases and J lost 1, with 9 bases in between. These data come from a study of shared clonotypes between healthy human individuals. Study-level findings and limits: Compared with clonotypes that all four donors shared, non-shared clonotypes had lower generation probabilities.

Data came from immunoSEQ multiplex PCR; TCRdb stores just in-frame clones and leaves some out. Of roughly 2.2 million clones in the sample, 93% were seen once. The source of this sequence is a man between 18 and 29 years old in good health. Some clones in this sample may be carry-over from other donors' samples. The sample was naive CD4+ T cells from PBMCs. Subset specified: CD45RA+ positively selected. The chain joins TRBV6-5 to TRBJ2-5; D gene unclear. DNA of the CDR3: TGTGCCAGGGTCGACGGCCAAGAGACCCAGTACTTC. It codes for CARVDGQETQYF.